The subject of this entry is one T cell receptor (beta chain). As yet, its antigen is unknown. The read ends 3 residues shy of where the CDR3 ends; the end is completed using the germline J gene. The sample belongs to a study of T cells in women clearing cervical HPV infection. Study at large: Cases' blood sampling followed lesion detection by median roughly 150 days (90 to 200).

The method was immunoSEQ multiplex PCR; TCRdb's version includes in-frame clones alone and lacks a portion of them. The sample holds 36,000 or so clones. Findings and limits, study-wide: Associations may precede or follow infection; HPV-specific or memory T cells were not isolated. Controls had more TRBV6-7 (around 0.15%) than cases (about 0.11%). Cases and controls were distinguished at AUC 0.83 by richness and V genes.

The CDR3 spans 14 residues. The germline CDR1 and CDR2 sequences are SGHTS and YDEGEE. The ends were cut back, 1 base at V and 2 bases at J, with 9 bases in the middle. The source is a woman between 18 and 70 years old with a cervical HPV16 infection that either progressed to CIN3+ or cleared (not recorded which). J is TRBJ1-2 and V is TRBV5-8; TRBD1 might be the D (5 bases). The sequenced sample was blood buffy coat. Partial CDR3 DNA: TGTGCCAGCAGCTTGTTCGCAGGGAACTATGGC. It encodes CASSLFAGNYG. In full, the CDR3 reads CASSLFAGNYGYTF.